This TCR beta chain was found in a study of blood T cells in healthy people across ages. The authors ran a second PCR of 7 to 11 cycles using a sample-barcoded 5' primer and a J-beta primer mix. A template-switch adaptor that had 12 random nucleotides put a tag on each cDNA molecule. TCRdb called the 5' RACE reads again in MiXCR, with one record for every CDR3 protein. The data show around 1.5 million distinct CDR3 sequences, 45% to 70% seen once. As for this clonotype: The antigen is undetermined.

Donors each provided 8 to 10 milliliters of peripheral blood. Study-wide points: Roughly linear declines in TCR beta diversity per million T cells occurred with age.

The V end was cut by 0 bases, the J end by 4 bases, with 15 bases between. The V gene's germline CDR1 is SQVTM and CDR2 ANQGSEA. The CDR3 length is 15 residues. Sequenced input: blood. The clonotype comes from a man younger than 30 in good health. This chain joins TRBV29-1 and TRBJ1-1, with D possibly matching TRBD1 (6 bases). For the CDR3, the DNA is TGCAGCGTTGAAGACGGCAGGGGAGTATCCACTGAAGCTTTCTTT. It yields the protein CSVEDGRGVSTEAFF.